The next 22 T cell receptor beta chains were all read from a single sample in a study of blood T cell repertoires in COVID-19. Libraries were prepared by immunoSEQ multiplex PCR; TCRdb keeps only in-frame clonotypes and omits some of them. The sample holds hundreds of thousands of clones, around 92% seen once. Sequencing used PBMCs or T cells enriched from blood (not recorded which). Receptors originate from a woman in her twenties or thirties who had recovered from COVID-19.

The chain carries TRBV6-5 and TRBJ2-7; TRBD2 aligns across 8 bases. With 8 bases clipped from V and 3 bases from J, the junction kept 6 bases outside the gene matches. The CDR3 covers 13 residues. The V gene's germline CDR1 is MNHEY and CDR2 SVGAGI. CDR3 sequence (DNA): TGTGCCAGCCGCGGACTAGCTTACTACGAGCAGTACTTC. It codes for CASRGLAYYEQYF.

The chain carries TRBV20-1 and TRBJ2-3; a possible D gene is TRBD1 (5 bases). The CDR3 spans 14 residues. The V end lost 3 bases, the J end lost 2 bases, and 12 bases lay between the germline ends. CDR1 is DFQATT, CDR2 SNEGSKA, per germline (reference sequence). The CDR3 is CSASPQGFTDTQYF. The CDR3 DNA sequence: TGCAGTGCTAGTCCCCAGGGATTCACAGATACGCAGTATTTT.

The V gene is TRBV7-2, the J gene TRBJ2-3; TRBD2 might be the D (5 bases). This CDR3 region has 13 residues. Germline CDR1 reads SGHTA; CDR2 reads FQGNSA. Trimming stripped 2 bases from V and 3 bases from J, with 6 bases between. CDR3 sequence: CASSLRRTDTQYF. The CDR3 DNA is TGTGCCAGCAGCTTACGGAGGACAGATACGCAGTATTTT.

This sequence joins TRBV11-2 and TRBJ2-1; no firm D call. Germline values: CDR1 SGHAT, CDR2 FQNNGV. This CDR3 region has 17 residues. Trimming removed 1 base at V and 0 bases at J, with 13 bases between. Here the CDR3 reads CASSLGHNTASYNEQFF. The CDR3 nucleotides read TGTGCCAGCAGCTTAGGGCATAATACAGCCTCCTACAATGAGCAGTTCTTC.

The chain has TRBV7-2 and TRBJ2-7, with a possible D match to TRBD1 (6 bases). The CDR3 sequence is 12 residues long. Germline-derived CDR1 and CDR2 are SGHTA and FQGNSA. The V end was cut by 6 bases, the J end by 6 bases, with 12 bases between. CDR3 sequence (DNA): TGTGCCAGCAGAACGGGACACAGCGAGCAGTACTTC. Protein: CASRTGHSEQYF.

This chain links TRBV19 with TRBJ1-2, with 7 bases that match TRBD1. The germline V gene has CDR1 LNHDA and CDR2 SQIVND (reference sequence). J gave up 8 bases and V 5 bases, and 11 bases lay outside the gene matches. The CDR3 extends over 14 amino acids. CDR3 in DNA: TGTGCCAGTAGTCCGCCGGGACAGTGGTTAGGCTACACCTTC. Translating it yields CASSPPGQWLGYTF.

This chain joins TRBV4-1 and TRBJ2-1, with TRBD2 matching over 14 bases. The junction had 2 bases not matched to a gene; V was cut back by 4 bases and J by 6 bases. CDR1 is MGHRA, CDR2 YSYEKL, per germline. The CDR3 runs to 15 residues. The DNA for the CDR3 is TGCGCCAGCAGCCTGGGACTAGCGGGAGTCAATGAGCAGTTCTTC. The encoded protein is CASSLGLAGVNEQFF.

The rearrangement links TRBV6-2 or TRBV6-3 to TRBJ1-1; 8 bases are shared with TRBD1. The junction had 6 bases not matched to a gene; V was cut back by 2 bases and J by 1 base. Germline V gene data show CDR1 as MNHEY and CDR2 as SVGEGT. The CDR3 is 16 residues long. The CDR3 protein is CASSYDRGLWNTEAFF. The DNA of the CDR3 is TGTGCCAGCAGTTACGACAGGGGATTATGGAACACTGAAGCTTTCTTT.

The gene calls are TRBV7-2 and TRBJ2-5; 16 nucleotides line up with TRBD2. Trimming cost V 4 bases and J 3 bases; bases outside gene matches: 2. The V gene's germline CDR1 is SGHTA and CDR2 FQGNSA. The CDR3 length is 16 residues. In DNA form, the CDR3 reads TGTGCCAGCAGCTCGGGACTAGCGGGAGGGGAAGAGACCCAGTACTTC. Encoded protein: CASSSGLAGGEETQYF.

The chain carries TRBV4-1 and TRBJ1-5, with D unclear. V was cut by 4 bases and J by 7 bases, with 11 bases left in between. Germline V gene sequence: CDR1 MGHRA, CDR2 YSYEKL. This CDR3 has 13 amino acids. CDR3 DNA sequence: TGCGCCAGCAGCCGTGGCCGACTACAGCCCCAGCATTTT. Its protein is CASSRGRLQPQHF.

This clone was observed once. J is TRBJ1-6 and V is TRBV6-5; no reliable D call. This CDR3 comprises 14 residues. Trimming took 4 bases from V and 5 from J, leaving 9 bases between them. The V gene's germline CDR1 is MNHEY and CDR2 SVGAGI. The CDR3 region has the DNA TGTGCCAGCAGTTTCCACCCTAATAATTCACCCCTCCACTTT. This codes for CASSFHPNNSPLHF.

This clone was seen once. The rearrangement links TRBV3-1 (or the pseudogene TRBV3-2) to TRBJ2-3, with a weak D call TRBD2 (6 bases). CDR1 is LGHDT and CDR2 is YNNKEL in the germline V gene (reference sequence). The CDR3 runs to 13 residues. V dropped 7 bases and J dropped 2 bases, with 10 bases sitting between them. The CDR3 is CASIGGATDTQYF. The DNA of the CDR3 is TGTGCCAGCATCGGGGGAGCCACAGATACGCAGTATTTT.

This rearrangement joins TRBV6-5 to TRBJ2-3, with TRBD2 identical over 8 bases. This CDR3 comprises 15 residues. Germline CDR1 MNHEY, CDR2 SVGAGI. V shed 2 bases, J shed 4 bases, and the junction held 5 bases outside the gene matches. The CDR3 loop is CASSYGGTRSDTQYF. The CDR3 DNA sequence: TGTGCCAGCAGTTACGGCGGGACTAGATCAGATACGCAGTATTTT.

V usage is TRBV18 and J usage is TRBJ1-2, with 10 bases lining up with TRBD1. Germline lookup yields CDR1 KGHSH and CDR2 LQKENI. The CDR3 has 15 residues. The trim removed 2 bases at V and 5 bases at J, leaving 5 bases unmatched. The CDR3 spells CASSPRDRGAYGYTF. CDR3 sequence (DNA): TGTGCCAGCTCACCAAGGGACAGGGGTGCTTATGGCTACACCTTC.

This chain links TRBV15 with TRBJ1-5; TRBD1 matches 10 bases. The CDR3 contains 17 residues. The germline V gene encodes CDR1 LNHNV and CDR2 YYDKDF (reference sequence). J gave up 5 bases and V 0 bases, and 7 bases lay outside the gene matches. In DNA form, the CDR3 reads TGTGCCACCAGCAGAGATTTGGGACAGGGGAGGGATCAGCCCCAGCATTTT. This translates into CATSRDLGQGRDQPQHF.

This sequence joins TRBV4-1 and TRBJ2-4, with 7 bases identical to TRBD1. The J segment lost 0 bases and the V segment lost 4 bases, leaving 9 bases of the junction unmatched. The length of the CDR3 is 17 residues. Germline values: CDR1 MGHRA, CDR2 YSYEKL. CDR3 DNA sequence: TGCGCCAGCAGCCTCCCCGGGACAGCACTAGCCAAAAACATTCAGTACTTC. It translates to CASSLPGTALAKNIQYF.

This chain connects TRBV18 to TRBJ2-1; D gene uncertain. Between the trimmed V and J ends, which lost 3 bases and 0 bases, there was a span of 9 bases. This CDR3 comprises 15 residues. Per germline, CDR1 KGHSH and CDR2 LQKENI. CDR3 residues: CASSPLKSSYNEQFF. DNA of the CDR3: TGTGCCAGCTCACCCCTAAAGAGCTCCTACAATGAGCAGTTCTTC.

The chain employs TRBV6-5 and TRBJ2-7; tentative D call: TRBD1 (5 bases). The CDR3 extends over 13 amino acids. Germline V lookup: CDR1 MNHEY, CDR2 SVGAGI. V was shortened by 7 bases and J by 3 bases, with 13 bases between the two germline ends. The CDR3 sequence is CASKAGWDYEQYF. As DNA, the CDR3 is TGTGCCAGCAAGGCAGGGTGGGACTACGAGCAGTACTTC.

The chain couples TRBV5-1 to TRBJ2-1; perhaps TRBD1 as D (6 bases). V lost 4 bases, J lost 2 bases, and 19 bases lay in between. The CDR3 has 17 residues. Germline CDR1 and CDR2: SGHRS and YFSETQ. CDR3 in amino acids: CASSPNAGAEAYNEQFF. CDR3 bases: TGCGCCAGCAGCCCGAACGCAGGGGCGGAAGCCTACAATGAGCAGTTCTTC.

The chain is built from TRBV18 and TRBJ2-5; D is ambiguous. This CDR3 is 12 amino acids long. The V end lost 8 bases, the J end lost 2 bases, and 9 bases lay between the germline ends. Germline lookup yields CDR1 KGHSH and CDR2 LQKENI. CDR3 nucleotide sequence: TGTGCCAGCGGCGCGGTACAAGAGACCCAGTACTTC. Translated: CASGAVQETQYF.

The chain has TRBV4-2 and TRBJ2-3; 12 bases are a match to TRBD2. V lost 1 base to trimming and J lost 8 bases; unmatched junction nucleotides: 10. This CDR3 spans 17 amino acids. Germline V lookup: CDR1 LGHNA, CDR2 YNFKEQ. CDR3 in DNA: TGTGCCAGCAGCCAAGCACTAGCGGGAGGATGGGGACCTACGCAGTATTTT. Protein product: CASSQALAGGWGPTQYF.

The chain combines TRBV6-6 with TRBJ1-6, with D unresolved. The CDR3 is 17 residues long. V dropped 5 bases and J dropped 0 bases, with 14 bases sitting between them. Germline V lookup: CDR1 MNHNY, CDR2 SVGAGI (reference sequence). The CDR3 nucleotides read TGTGCCAGCAGTCCACGTACTGACACCTCCTATAATTCACCCCTCCACTTT. It codes for CASSPRTDTSYNSPLHF.